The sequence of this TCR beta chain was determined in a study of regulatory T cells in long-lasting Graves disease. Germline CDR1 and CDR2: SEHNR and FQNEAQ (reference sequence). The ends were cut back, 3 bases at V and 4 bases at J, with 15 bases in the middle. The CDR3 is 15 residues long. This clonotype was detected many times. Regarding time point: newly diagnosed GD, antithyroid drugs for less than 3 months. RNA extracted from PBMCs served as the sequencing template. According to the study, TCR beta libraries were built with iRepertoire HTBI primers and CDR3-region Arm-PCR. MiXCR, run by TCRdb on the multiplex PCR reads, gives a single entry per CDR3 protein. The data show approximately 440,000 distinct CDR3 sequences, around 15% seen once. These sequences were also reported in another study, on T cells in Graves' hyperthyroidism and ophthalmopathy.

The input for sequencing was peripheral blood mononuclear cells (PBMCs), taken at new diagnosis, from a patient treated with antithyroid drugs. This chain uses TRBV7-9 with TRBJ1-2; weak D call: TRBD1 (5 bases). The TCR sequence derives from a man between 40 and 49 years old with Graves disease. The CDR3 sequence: CASSFVGAVGYGYTF. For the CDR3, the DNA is TGTGCCAGCAGCTTTGTAGGGGCGGTGGGCTATGGCTACACCTTC.